Shown below are 20 T cell receptor beta chains from a single sample sequenced in a study of cytomegalovirus exposure and HLA in healthy donors. The primer mix had 60 Vbeta and 13 Jbeta primers. Profiled with immunoSEQ multiplex PCR; TCRdb holds only in-frame clones, not every one. The sample has fewer than 200,000 clones, around 80% seen once. Sequencing was performed on PBMCs. The receptor set was obtained from a man aged 40-49 years in good health and CMV-seronegative.

The J gene is TRBJ1-1, the V gene TRBV11-3; 7 positions match TRBD1. Germline lookup yields CDR1 SGHNT and CDR2 YENEEA. V gave up 4 bases and J gave up 1 base; unmatched junction bases: 6. CDR3 length: 15 residues. Here the CDR3 DNA reads TGTGCCAGCAGCTCCTGGGACAGCTCGAACACTGAAGCTTTCTTT. This encodes CASSSWDSSNTEAFF. Using reference TRBV11-3 and TRBJ1-1 for the parts outside the CDR3, the full variable domain is EAGVVQSPRYKIIEKKQPVAFWCNPISGHNTLYWYLQNLGQGPELLIRYENEEAVDDSQLPKDRFSAERLKGVDSTLKIQPAELGDSAVYLCASSSWDSSNTEAFFGQGTRLTVV.

In nucleotides, the CDR3 is TGTGCCAGCAGCGTAGGGGAGACAGGGGGCTTTCATCCTGGAAACACCATATATTTT. As protein: CASSVGETGGFHPGNTIYF. The chain couples TRBV9 to TRBJ1-3, with 10 bases matching TRBD1. V was pared by 0 bases and J by 2 bases, with 11 bases of the junction left unmatched. The CDR3 extends over 19 amino acids. CDR1 and CDR2 (germline): SGDLS, YYNGEE.

V gene TRBV27 combines with J gene TRBJ2-3; 7 bases match TRBD2. CDR1 is MNHEY, CDR2 SMNVEV, per germline (reference sequence). This CDR3 contains 13 residues. The junction had 10 bases not matched to a gene; V was cut back by 10 bases and J by 6 bases. Here the CDR3 DNA reads TGTGCCACGGGGGAGGGGCCGGGGGATACGCAGTATTTT. This gives the protein CATGEGPGDTQYF.

The chain links TRBV6-1 to TRBJ1-4; possible D gene TRBD1, 5 bases. The CDR3 has 13 amino acids. The germline CDR1 and CDR2 sequences are MNHNS and SASEGT. V was trimmed by 5 bases and J by 8 bases, leaving 12 bases between them. In nucleotides, the CDR3 is TGTGCCAGCAGTCTGCAGGGTGAGGAAAAACTGTTTTTT. Protein: CASSLQGEEKLFF.

This clone was picked up a small number of times. This chain joins TRBV4-3 and TRBJ2-7; TRBD2 matches at 15 bases. V was clipped by 4 bases and J by 7 bases; unmatched bases: 2. Germline CDR1 reads LGHNA; CDR2 reads YSLEER. This CDR3 has 14 residues. This chain's CDR3 is CASSPGTSGREQYF. As DNA, the CDR3 is TGCGCCAGCAGCCCAGGGACTAGCGGGAGGGAGCAGTACTTC.

The chain employs TRBV5-1 and TRBJ2-5; 7 bases are a match to TRBD2. V lost 4 bases to trimming and J lost 2 bases; unmatched junction nucleotides: 5. The CDR3 totals 14 residues. The germline V gene encodes CDR1 SGHRS and CDR2 YFSETQ. The CDR3 sequence: CASSIWGGQETQYF. The CDR3 region has the DNA TGCGCCAGCAGCATATGGGGGGGACAAGAGACCCAGTACTTC.

CDR3 protein: CATLATPLGSEQFF. The CDR3 DNA is TGTGCCACCCTAGCTACACCACTGGGGAGTGAGCAGTTCTTC. The chain combines TRBV18 with TRBJ2-1; TRBD2 might be the D (5 bases). The CDR3 contains 14 residues. Trimming removed 10 bases from V and 9 bases from J, with 22 bases in between. Per the germline V gene, CDR1 is KGHSH and CDR2 is LQKENI.

CDR3 sequence: CASSLGAFTGELFF. The CDR3 DNA sequence: TGCGCCAGCAGCTTGGGTGCGTTCACCGGGGAGCTGTTTTTT. The chain uses TRBV5-1 and TRBJ2-2; D uncertain. Germline V gene lookup returns CDR1 SGHRS and CDR2 YFSETQ. The CDR3 sequence is 14 residues long. Deletions cut 0 bases from V and 4 bases from J, with 7 bases between.

The V and J genes are TRBV11-3 and TRBJ2-1; TRBD2 matches at 14 bases. The CDR3 covers 17 residues. CDR1 is SGHNT and CDR2 is YENEEA in the germline V gene. Losses at the gene ends were 1 base for V and 6 bases for J; bases not matched to a gene: 5. In DNA, the CDR3 is TGTGCCAGCAGCTTAGGCAGACTAGCGGGAGGGAGCAATGAGCAGTTCTTC. Translating gives CASSLGRLAGGSNEQFF.

This clone was seen only once. V is TRBV25-1 and J is TRBJ1-2; 9 positions agree with TRBD1. The V gene end was trimmed by 5 bases and the J gene end by 6 bases; junction bases not matched to a gene: 13. Germline-derived CDR1 and CDR2 are MGHDK and SYGVNS. The length of the CDR3 is 16 residues. The CDR3 protein is CASSHLRDRVSDGYTF. CDR3 DNA sequence: TGTGCCAGCAGTCACCTCCGGGACAGGGTTTCTGATGGCTACACCTTC.

This clone was detected once. The J gene is TRBJ2-5, the V gene TRBV9; 15 bases line up with TRBD2. V gave up 4 bases and J gave up 5 bases; unmatched junction bases: 9. From germline, CDR1 is SGDLS and CDR2 YYNGEE. The CDR3 spans 17 residues. The CDR3 reads CASSFGLAGGRGETQYF. The CDR3, as DNA: TGTGCCAGCAGCTTTGGACTAGCGGGGGGGCGTGGGGAGACCCAGTACTTC.

The V gene is TRBV5-6, the J gene TRBJ2-7; TRBD1 is a possible D gene (5 bases). There are 14 residues in the CDR3. Germline assignment: CDR1 SGHDT and CDR2 YYEEEE. The V gene lost 4 bases and the J gene lost 11 bases, with 22 bases spanning the gap. This CDR3 is CASSPDGRTQQEYF. The DNA of the CDR3 is TGTGCCAGCAGCCCGGACGGTAGGACACAACAGGAGTACTTC.

The chain is built from TRBV18 and TRBJ2-7, with TRBD1 matching 8 bases. The CDR3 totals 14 residues. Losses at the gene ends were 1 base for V and 6 bases for J; bases not matched to a gene: 5. CDR1 KGHSH and CDR2 LQKENI come from the germline V gene. The CDR3 here is CASSPRDRGGEQYF. DNA for the CDR3: TGTGCCAGCTCACCACGTGACAGGGGTGGCGAGCAGTACTTC. Full variable domain (remainder filled in from reference TRBV18 and TRBJ2-7): NAGVMQNPRHLVRRRGQEARLRCSPMKGHSHVYWYRQLPEEGLKFMVYLQKENIIDESGMPKERFSAEFPKEGPSILRIQQVVRGDSAAYFCASSPRDRGGEQYFGPGTRLTVT.

V gene TRBV5-4 combines with J gene TRBJ2-7, with TRBD1 matching over 9 bases. With 4 bases clipped from V and 5 bases from J, the junction kept 4 bases outside the gene matches. Per germline, CDR1 SGHNT and CDR2 YYREEE (reference sequence). The CDR3 consists of 13 residues. Here the CDR3 reads CASSTGGTNEQYF. CDR3 nucleotide sequence: TGTGCCAGCAGCACAGGGGGCACGAACGAGCAGTACTTC. Full variable domain (remainder filled in from reference TRBV5-4 and TRBJ2-7): ETGVTQSPTHLIKTRGQQVTLRCSSQSGHNTVSWYQQALGQGPQFIFQYYREEENGRGNFPPRFSGLQFPNYSSELNVNALELDDSALYLCASSTGGTNEQYFGPGTRLTVT.

The V gene is TRBV6-1, the J gene TRBJ2-1; possibly TRBD2 for D (5 bases). CDR3 length equals 13 residues. Deletions cut 5 bases from V and 9 bases from J, with 14 bases between. Germline CDR1 is MNHNS and CDR2 is SASEGT. CDR3 DNA sequence: TGTGCCAGCAGTTCATGGGCGGGCAGTGAGCAGTTCTTC. Amino acids: CASSSWAGSEQFF.

This sequence joins TRBV5-4 and TRBJ1-2, with 7 positions matching TRBD1. The CDR3 runs to 16 residues. Germline lookup yields CDR1 SGHNT and CDR2 YYREEE (reference sequence). V dropped 7 bases and J dropped 6; count of bases not matched to a gene: 18. The CDR3 DNA is TGTGCCAGCGTCGACACTTATTTAGGGACAGAAGATGGCTACACCTTC. Translating gives CASVDTYLGTEDGYTF.

The CDR3 coding sequence is TGCGCCAGCAGCCAAGAATATGCCAGGGGGCCTGCAAGCGGGAGGGTGGGTGAGCAGTTCTTC. Translated, it gives CASSQEYARGPASGRVGEQFF. The chain carries TRBV4-3 and TRBJ2-1; 10 bases are a match to TRBD2. Germline V gene data show CDR1 as LGHNA and CDR2 as YSLEER. This CDR3 is built from 21 residues. With 0 bases clipped from V and 9 bases from J, the junction kept 23 bases outside the gene matches.

The chain is built from TRBV7-2 and TRBJ2-7; weak D call: TRBD1 (6 bases). CDR1 is SGHTA and CDR2 is FQGNSA in the germline V gene. CDR3 length: 15 amino acids. V lost 2 bases and J 1 base, leaving 12 bases between the germline ends. Written as DNA, the CDR3 is TGTGCCAGCAGCTTAACCGGGACACGTTCCTACGAGCAGTACTTC. It yields the protein CASSLTGTRSYEQYF.

V and J are TRBV27 and TRBJ1-6; 10 nucleotides agree with TRBD1. The germline V gene encodes CDR1 MNHEY and CDR2 SMNVEV (reference sequence). Trimming cost V 4 bases and J 11 bases; bases outside gene matches: 5. This CDR3 region has 14 residues. CDR3 loop: CASSWGQGSTPLHF. The CDR3 nucleotides read TGTGCCAGCAGTTGGGGACAGGGGAGCACACCCCTCCACTTT.

CDR3 loop: CASSETRFGKNIQYF. The CDR3 DNA follows: TGTGCCAGCAGTGAAACCAGGTTTGGCAAAAACATTCAGTACTTC. This chain links TRBV2 with TRBJ2-4; D gene ambiguous. The V end lost 2 bases, the J end lost 3 bases, and 11 bases lay between the germline ends. The CDR3 is made up of 15 amino acids. Germline V lookup: CDR1 SNHLY, CDR2 FYNNEI.